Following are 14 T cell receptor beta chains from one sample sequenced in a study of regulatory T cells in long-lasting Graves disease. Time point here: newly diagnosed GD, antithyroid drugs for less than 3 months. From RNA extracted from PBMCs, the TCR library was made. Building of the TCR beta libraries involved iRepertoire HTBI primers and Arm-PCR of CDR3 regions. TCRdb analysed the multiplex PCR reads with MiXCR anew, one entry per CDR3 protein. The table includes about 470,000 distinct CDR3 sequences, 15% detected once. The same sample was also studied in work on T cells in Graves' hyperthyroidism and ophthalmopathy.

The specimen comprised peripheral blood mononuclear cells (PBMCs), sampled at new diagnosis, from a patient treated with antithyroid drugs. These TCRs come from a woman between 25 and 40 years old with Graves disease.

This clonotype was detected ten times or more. The CDR3 here is CASSDHIGRRPSDEQFF. CDR3 sequence (DNA): TGTGCCAGCAGCGACCACATCGGGCGACGGCCGTCGGATGAGCAGTTCTTC. The V gene is TRBV11-3, the J gene TRBJ2-1; D not resolved. V lost 5 bases to trimming and J lost 8 bases, with 25 bases between them. The CDR3 sequence is 17 residues long. Germline CDR1 SGHNT, CDR2 YENEEA.

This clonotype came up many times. CDR3 residues: CASSQEGLLNEQFF. CDR3 DNA: TGTGCCAGCAGCCAAGAGGGACTGTTGAATGAGCAGTTCTTC. This rearrangement joins TRBV3-1 to TRBJ2-1, with D perhaps TRBD2 (6 bases). Trimming left V 0 bases short and J 7 bases short, with 10 bases between. Germline V gene lookup returns CDR1 LGHDT and CDR2 YNNKEL (reference sequence). CDR3 size: 14 residues.

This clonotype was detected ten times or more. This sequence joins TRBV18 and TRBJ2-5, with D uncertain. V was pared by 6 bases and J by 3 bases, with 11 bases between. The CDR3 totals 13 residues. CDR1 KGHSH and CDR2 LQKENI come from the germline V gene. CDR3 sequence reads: CASSPRFEETQYF. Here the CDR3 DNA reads TGTGCCAGCTCGCCCCGGTTTGAAGAGACCCAGTACTTC.

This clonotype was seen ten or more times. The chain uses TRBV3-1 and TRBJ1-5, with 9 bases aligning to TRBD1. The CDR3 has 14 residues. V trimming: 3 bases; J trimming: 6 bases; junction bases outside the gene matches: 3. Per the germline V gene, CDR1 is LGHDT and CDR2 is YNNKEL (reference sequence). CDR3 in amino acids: CASSHGTGSQPQHF. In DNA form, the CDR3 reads TGTGCCAGCAGCCACGGGACAGGGAGTCAGCCCCAGCATTTT.

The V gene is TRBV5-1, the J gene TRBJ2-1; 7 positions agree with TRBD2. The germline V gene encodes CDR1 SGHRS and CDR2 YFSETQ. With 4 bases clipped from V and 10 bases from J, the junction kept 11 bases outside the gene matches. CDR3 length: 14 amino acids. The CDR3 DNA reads TGCGCCAGCAGCCTTGGCGGGAGTCGCTACGAGCAGTTCTTC. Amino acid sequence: CASSLGGSRYEQFF.

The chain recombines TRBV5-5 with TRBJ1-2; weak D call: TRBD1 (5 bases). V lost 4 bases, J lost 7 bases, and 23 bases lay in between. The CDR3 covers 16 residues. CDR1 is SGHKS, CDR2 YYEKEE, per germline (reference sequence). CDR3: CASSTSTGLISGGYTF. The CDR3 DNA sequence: TGTGCCAGCAGCACGTCTACGGGGCTCATTTCCGGTGGCTACACCTTC.

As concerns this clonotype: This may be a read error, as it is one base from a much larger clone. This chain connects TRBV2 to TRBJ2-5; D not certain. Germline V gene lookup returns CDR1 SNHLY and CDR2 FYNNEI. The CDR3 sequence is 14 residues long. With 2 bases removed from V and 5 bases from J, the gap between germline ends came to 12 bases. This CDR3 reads CASSENGDGETQYF. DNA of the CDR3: TGTGCCAGCAGTGAAAACGGAGACGGGGAGACCCAGTACTTC. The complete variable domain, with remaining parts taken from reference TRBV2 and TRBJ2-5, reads EPEVTQTPSHQVTQMGQEVILRCVPISNHLYFYWYRQILGQKVEFLVSFYNNEISEKSEIFDDQFSVERPDGSNFTLKIRSTKLEDSAMYFCASSENGDGETQYFGPGTRLLVL.

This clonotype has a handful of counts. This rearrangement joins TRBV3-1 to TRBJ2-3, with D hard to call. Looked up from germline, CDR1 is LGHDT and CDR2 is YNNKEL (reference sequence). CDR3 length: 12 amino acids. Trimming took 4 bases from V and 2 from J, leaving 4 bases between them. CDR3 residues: CASSRVTDTQYF. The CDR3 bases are TGTGCCAGCAGCCGGGTCACAGATACGCAGTATTTT.

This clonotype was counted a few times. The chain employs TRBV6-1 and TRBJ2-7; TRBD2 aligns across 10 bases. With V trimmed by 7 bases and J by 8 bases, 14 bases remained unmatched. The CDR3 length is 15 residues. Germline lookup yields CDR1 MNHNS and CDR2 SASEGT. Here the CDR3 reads CASTAKSSGRGQQYF. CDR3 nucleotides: TGTGCCAGCACCGCAAAATCCAGCGGGAGGGGGCAGCAGTACTTC.

CDR3 nucleotide sequence: TGCGCCAGCAGGTCAGGGGGTTCACCCCTCCACTTT. Translation: CASRSGGSPLHF. The chain has TRBV10-1 and TRBJ1-6; 7 positions match TRBD1. Losses at the gene ends were 6 bases for V and 9 bases for J; bases not matched to a gene: 2. CDR3 length equals 12 residues. Germline CDR1 is WNHNN and CDR2 is SYGVQD (reference sequence).

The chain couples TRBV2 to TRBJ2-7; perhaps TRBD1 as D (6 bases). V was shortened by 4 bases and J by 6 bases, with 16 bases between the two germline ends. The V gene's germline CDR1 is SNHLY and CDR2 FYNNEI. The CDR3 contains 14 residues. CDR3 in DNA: TGTGCCAGCAGTGGGATGGGACACCAAGGCGAGCAGTACTTC. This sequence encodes CASSGMGHQGEQYF.

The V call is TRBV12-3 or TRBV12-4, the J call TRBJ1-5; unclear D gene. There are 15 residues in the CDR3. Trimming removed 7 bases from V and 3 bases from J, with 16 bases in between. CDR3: CASNPLWAHNQPQHF. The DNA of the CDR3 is TGTGCCAGCAATCCACTATGGGCGCACAATCAGCCCCAGCATTTT.

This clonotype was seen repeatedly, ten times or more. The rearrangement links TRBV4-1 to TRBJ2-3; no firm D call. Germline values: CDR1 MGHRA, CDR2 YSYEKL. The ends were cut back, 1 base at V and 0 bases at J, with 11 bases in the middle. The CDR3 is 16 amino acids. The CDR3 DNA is TGCGCCAGCAGCCAAGCTAAGCTCTTAAGCACAGATACGCAGTATTTT. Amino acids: CASSQAKLLSTDTQYF.

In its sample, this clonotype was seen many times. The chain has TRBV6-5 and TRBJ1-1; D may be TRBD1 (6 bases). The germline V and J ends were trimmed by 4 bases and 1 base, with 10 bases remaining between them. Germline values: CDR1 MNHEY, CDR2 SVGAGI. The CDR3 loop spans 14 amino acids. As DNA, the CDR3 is TGTGCCAGCAGTTGGACAGAGGGGAACACTGAAGCTTTCTTT. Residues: CASSWTEGNTEAFF.